The clone carrying this TCR beta chain was counted ten times or more. The sample's time point: sample taken at primary tumor resection. The authors sequenced whole RNA from tumor, nontumor lung or frozen PBMC without sorting. The sample is drawn from a study of spatial heterogeneity in lung cancer. Whole-study context: Averaged across combinations, each unique TCR and UMI pairing appeared more than ten times in raw reads, which were uncorrected.

The V and J ends lost 8 bases and 1 base respectively, with 15 bases between them. This CDR3 contains 13 residues. Per germline, CDR1 SQVTM and CDR2 ANQGSEA. TCRdb ran MiXCR on the 5' RACE reads and lists one entry per CDR3 protein. Among 2,000 to 2,500 distinct CDR3 sequences listed, around 7.8% were seen once. The sample was normal lung tissue next to the tumor, taken at surgery. The chain combines TRBV29-1 with TRBJ2-7, with D possibly called TRBD1 or TRBD2 (5 bases each). The receptor was isolated from a female donor with early-stage non-small cell lung cancer. CDR3 coding DNA: TGCAGCTCCCGGGGCGGAGATTCCTACGAGCAGTACTTC. Translation gives CSSRGGDSYEQYF.